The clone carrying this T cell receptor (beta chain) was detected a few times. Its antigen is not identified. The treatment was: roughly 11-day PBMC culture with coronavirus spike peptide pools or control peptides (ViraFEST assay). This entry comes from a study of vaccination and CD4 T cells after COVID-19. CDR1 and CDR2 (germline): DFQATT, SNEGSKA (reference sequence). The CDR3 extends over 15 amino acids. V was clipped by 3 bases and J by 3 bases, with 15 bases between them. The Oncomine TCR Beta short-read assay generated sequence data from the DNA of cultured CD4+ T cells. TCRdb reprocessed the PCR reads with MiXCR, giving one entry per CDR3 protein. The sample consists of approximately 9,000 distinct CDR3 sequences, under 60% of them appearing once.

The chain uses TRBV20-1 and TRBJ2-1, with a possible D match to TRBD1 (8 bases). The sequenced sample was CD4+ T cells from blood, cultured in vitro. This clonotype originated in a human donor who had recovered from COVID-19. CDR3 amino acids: CSARSGTGFYNEQFF. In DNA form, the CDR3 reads TGCAGTGCTAGGAGCGGGACAGGTTTCTACAATGAGCAGTTCTTC.